Below are 24 T cell receptor beta chains sequenced from a single sample in a study of cytotoxic CD8 clonotypes in ibrutinib-treated CLL. Measured with immunoSEQ multiplex PCR; TCRdb has only the in-frame clones, and not every one. This table has more than 200,000 clones, 70% appearing once. Sequences were derived from PBMCs, sampled after 24 months of ibrutinib treatment. Receptor source: a human donor with chronic lymphocytic leukemia.

This chain uses TRBV7-3 with TRBJ2-1; weak D call: TRBD1 (6 bases). The CDR3 sequence is 14 residues long. V was shortened by 5 bases and J by 1 base, with 9 bases between the two germline ends. Per the germline V gene, CDR1 is SGHTA and CDR2 is FQGTGA. This CDR3 is CASSQQGSYNEQFF. In DNA, the CDR3 is TGTGCCAGCAGCCAACAGGGATCCTACAATGAGCAGTTCTTC.

J is TRBJ2-5 and V is TRBV4-2; unclear D gene. V lost 0 bases and J 0 bases, leaving 8 bases between the germline ends. Germline assignment: CDR1 LGHNA and CDR2 YNFKEQ. CDR3 length equals 15 residues. Here the CDR3 DNA reads TGTGCCAGCAGCCAAGACGATTTGTACCAAGAGACCCAGTACTTC. As protein: CASSQDDLYQETQYF.

This rearrangement joins TRBV28 to TRBJ2-1, with 13 bases that match TRBD2. The V segment lost 4 bases and the J segment 0 bases; nucleotides outside the gene matches: 9. This CDR3 contains 19 residues. The germline CDR1 and CDR2 sequences are MDHEN and SYDVKM. The CDR3 DNA is TGTGCCAGCAGTTCAGAGGGACTAGCGGGGCTAGTCTCCTACAATGAGCAGTTCTTC. Its translation is CASSSEGLAGLVSYNEQFF.

J is TRBJ2-1 and V is TRBV18; 12 bases line up with TRBD2. Per the germline V gene, CDR1 is KGHSH and CDR2 is LQKENI. Trimming removed 1 base from V and 6 bases from J; junction bases left unmatched: 10. CDR3 length equals 18 residues. In nucleotides, the CDR3 is TGTGCCAGCTCACCACGGCTAGCGGGAGGGGGTATCGGCAATGAGCAGTTCTTC. It translates to CASSPRLAGGGIGNEQFF.

There are a few counts of this clone. The chain carries TRBV5-1 and TRBJ1-2, with TRBD1 identical over 8 bases. The trim removed 0 bases at V and 8 bases at J, leaving 6 bases unmatched. The CDR3 is made up of 14 amino acids. Germline CDR1 SGHRS, CDR2 YFSETQ. This CDR3 is CASSLVGQDDGYTF. CDR3 in DNA: TGCGCCAGCAGCTTGGTGGGACAGGATGACGGCTACACCTTC.

This clone was observed a handful of times. The V call is TRBV28, the J call TRBJ1-2; 8 nucleotides match TRBD1. CDR1 is MDHEN and CDR2 is SYDVKM in the germline V gene. CDR3 size: 15 residues. V lost 5 bases, J lost 4 bases, and 9 bases stayed unmatched. This CDR3 reads CASSPFGQGTYGYTF. As DNA, the CDR3 is TGTGCCAGCAGTCCCTTCGGACAGGGAACCTATGGCTACACCTTC.

The chain carries TRBV5-6 and TRBJ1-4; 8 bases are shared with TRBD1. Germline lookup yields CDR1 SGHDT and CDR2 YYEEEE. The CDR3 is 15 amino acids. V was clipped by 2 bases and J by 7 bases; unmatched bases: 7. CDR3 bases: TGTGCCAGCAGCTTTGGGGACAGGAGCAGTGAAAAACTGTTTTTT. Residues: CASSFGDRSSEKLFF.

This chain connects TRBV7-8 to TRBJ2-7; D perhaps matches TRBD1 (6 bases). CDR3 length equals 15 residues. Germline V gives CDR1 SGHVS, CDR2 FQNEAQ. The V end lost 0 bases, the J end lost 3 bases, and 12 bases lay between the germline ends. CDR3 nucleotide sequence: TGTGCCAGCAGCTTAGCTTGGCAGGGGCACTACGAGCAGTACTTC. The encoded protein is CASSLAWQGHYEQYF.

CDR3 loop: CASRIRPGAFF. As DNA, the CDR3 is TGTGCCAGCAGAATTAGACCAGGCGCTTTCTTT. This chain uses TRBV7-9 with TRBJ1-1; D unresolved. Germline V gives CDR1 SEHNR, CDR2 FQNEAQ (reference sequence). Trimming stripped 6 bases from V and 11 bases from J, with 13 bases between. The CDR3 is 11 amino acids.

The CDR3: CASSSSNYGYTF. The CDR3, as DNA: TGTGCCAGCAGTTCTTCTAACTATGGCTACACCTTC. The rearrangement uses TRBV6-6 and TRBJ1-2, with unresolved D. Germline V lookup: CDR1 MNHNY, CDR2 SVGAGI (reference sequence). CDR3 length: 12 residues. The V end was cut by 4 bases, the J end by 0 bases, with 3 bases between.

This sequence joins TRBV5-1 and TRBJ1-1, with 8 bases aligning to TRBD1. CDR3 length equals 15 residues. Germline V CDR1 and CDR2: SGHRS, YFSETQ. J was trimmed by 5 bases and V by 5 bases; bases with no gene match: 11. This chain's CDR3 is CASSHNFGQGTEAFF. CDR3 coding DNA: TGCGCCAGCAGTCACAACTTCGGACAGGGAACTGAAGCTTTCTTT.

The rearrangement uses TRBV15 and TRBJ1-4, with D uncertain. Trimming stripped 5 bases from V and 7 bases from J, with 8 bases between. The CDR3 is 12 amino acids. CDR1 is LNHNV and CDR2 is YYDKDF in the germline V gene (reference sequence). The CDR3 coding sequence is TGTGCCACCAGCCCCCCCGGTGAAAAACTGTTTTTT. Translation gives CATSPPGEKLFF.

The chain joins TRBV9 to TRBJ2-7, with 7 bases fitting TRBD2. J gave up 2 bases and V 3 bases, and 5 bases lay outside the gene matches. Per germline, CDR1 SGDLS and CDR2 YYNGEE. The CDR3 has 14 residues. The DNA for the CDR3 is TGTGCCAGCAGCGGCCTGGGAGGGGCCTACGAGCAGTACTTC. Protein product: CASSGLGGAYEQYF.

This sequence joins TRBV5-1 and TRBJ2-3, with 12 positions matching TRBD2. Germline CDR1 SGHRS, CDR2 YFSETQ. The J segment lost 3 bases and the V segment lost 3 bases, leaving 5 bases of the junction unmatched. This CDR3 spans 16 amino acids. The CDR3 sequence: CASSSLAGGATDTQYF. Written as DNA, the CDR3 is TGCGCCAGCAGCTCCCTAGCGGGAGGGGCAACAGATACGCAGTATTTT.

The V and J genes are TRBV14 and TRBJ1-1; no definite D call. The CDR3 is made up of 13 amino acids. CDR1 is SGHDN, CDR2 FVKESK, per germline. Trimming took 1 base from V and 6 from J, leaving 9 bases between them. This chain's CDR3 is CASSQVRHAEAFF. CDR3 DNA: TGTGCCAGCAGCCAAGTTCGACACGCTGAAGCTTTCTTT.

A few counts support this clone. This sequence joins TRBV7-9 and TRBJ2-7; D gene ambiguous. The CDR3 totals 13 residues. V gave up 2 bases and J gave up 3 bases, with 8 bases separating them. Germline V gene sequence: CDR1 SEHNR, CDR2 FQNEAQ (reference sequence). The CDR3 sequence: CASSLRTDYEQYF. DNA for the CDR3: TGTGCCAGCAGCTTAAGGACGGACTACGAGCAGTACTTC.

This clone is a singleton in its sample. V and J are TRBV7-8 and TRBJ2-3; 9 bases match TRBD1. Trimming at V came to 2 bases and at J to 3 bases, leaving 3 bases not matched to a gene. Germline V gene data show CDR1 as SGHVS and CDR2 as FQNEAQ. The CDR3 totals 15 residues. This CDR3 reads CASSLRGQGTDTQYF. CDR3 bases: TGTGCCAGCAGCTTACGAGGACAGGGGACAGATACGCAGTATTTT.

V gene TRBV27 combines with J gene TRBJ2-7, with 11 bases identical to TRBD1. This CDR3 has 14 residues. CDR1 is MNHEY and CDR2 is SMNVEV in the germline V gene (reference sequence). V shed 6 bases and J 5 bases; nucleotides not matched to a gene: 6. This chain's CDR3 is CASRGTGGRNEQYF. The CDR3 DNA reads TGTGCCAGCAGGGGGACAGGGGGTAGGAACGAGCAGTACTTC.

This clone has just a few counts. The chain is built from TRBV27 and TRBJ1-5; 8 bases line up with TRBD1. The CDR3 extends over 15 amino acids. Germline V CDR1 and CDR2: MNHEY, SMNVEV (reference sequence). V gave up 6 bases and J gave up 4 bases; unmatched junction bases: 8. This CDR3 is CASSPGTGGNQPQHF. CDR3 DNA: TGTGCCAGCAGCCCCGGGACAGGCGGTAATCAGCCCCAGCATTTT.

This clone was recorded a few times. V usage is TRBV27 and J usage is TRBJ2-1; tentatively, D is TRBD2 (5 bases). The CDR3 covers 13 residues. Germline CDR1 and CDR2: MNHEY and SMNVEV (reference sequence). Trimming cost V 6 bases and J 4 bases, with 10 bases left between them. DNA for the CDR3: TGTGCCAGCAGGCACCCGGGGTACAATGAGCAGTTCTTC. Translating gives CASRHPGYNEQFF.

J is TRBJ2-7 and V is TRBV7-3; TRBD2 aligns across 7 bases. The CDR3 length is 14 residues. With 5 bases clipped from V and 7 bases from J, the junction kept 11 bases outside the gene matches. Looked up from germline, CDR1 is SGHTA and CDR2 is FQGTGA. The CDR3, as DNA: TGTGCCAGCAGCCTGGCGGGGGACCCGGGGGAGCAGTACTTC. Residues: CASSLAGDPGEQYF.

This rearrangement joins TRBV29-1 to TRBJ2-2, with TRBD1 matching over 10 bases. Germline lookup yields CDR1 SQVTM and CDR2 ANQGSEA. V gave up 4 bases and J gave up 7 bases; unmatched junction bases: 6. The length of the CDR3 is 14 residues. The DNA for the CDR3 is TGCAGCGTTGCGGGGACAGGGGTTGGCGGGGAGCTGTTTTTT. Its protein is CSVAGTGVGGELFF.

CDR3 sequence reads: CASSTKRERIDTQYF. Written as DNA, the CDR3 is TGTGCCAGCAGTACCAAGCGGGAGAGGATAGATACGCAGTATTTT. This chain joins TRBV27 and TRBJ2-3, with 8 bases fitting TRBD2. The ends lost 5 bases at V and 5 bases at J; junction bases unmatched: 9. CDR1 is MNHEY, CDR2 SMNVEV, per germline (reference sequence). This CDR3 region has 15 residues.

This clone was counted a few times. The chain combines TRBV18 with TRBJ1-2; D possibly corresponds to TRBD1 (5 bases). Per germline, CDR1 KGHSH and CDR2 LQKENI. The CDR3 spans 14 residues. With 2 bases removed from V and 3 bases from J, the gap between germline ends came to 10 bases. The CDR3 is CASSPSATDYGYTF. The CDR3 coding sequence is TGTGCCAGCTCACCATCCGCGACAGACTATGGCTACACCTTC.